Below are 14 T cell receptor beta chains sequenced from a single sample in a study of blood T cell dynamics during melanoma immunotherapy. TCRdb keeps only in-frame clones here, not all; method: immunoSEQ multiplex PCR. The sample yields around 10,000 clones, 80% to 90% seen once. The time point here: pre-treatment baseline. Source: blood, taken from a patient treated with checkpoint blockade. All receptors derive from a human donor with melanoma.

Only a few counts were recorded for this clone. The rearrangement links TRBV5-8 to TRBJ2-7; weak D call: TRBD2 (5 bases). Germline CDR1 and CDR2: SGHTS and YDEGEE. The CDR3 is made up of 14 amino acids. The V end lost 0 bases, the J end lost 4 bases, and 11 bases lay between the germline ends. The CDR3 nucleotides are TGTGCCAGCAGCTTGGCCGGGGTGGAGTACGAGCAGTACTTC. It yields the protein CASSLAGVEYEQYF.

This chain joins TRBV11-3 and TRBJ2-7; 10 bases agree with TRBD1. Losses at the gene ends were 8 bases for V and 0 bases for J; bases not matched to a gene: 7. The CDR3 loop spans 15 amino acids. Germline CDR1 is SGHNT and CDR2 is YENEEA. The CDR3 protein is CASQTGQGISYEQYF. The CDR3 bases are TGTGCCAGCCAGACGGGACAGGGGATCTCCTACGAGCAGTACTTC.

This chain connects TRBV6-5 to TRBJ1-6, with D unclear. Germline CDR1 and CDR2: MNHEY and SVGAGI. The ends were cut back, 0 bases at V and 8 bases at J, with 8 bases in the middle. This CDR3 contains 14 residues. The CDR3 region is CASSYSGRDSPLHF. The DNA for the CDR3 is TGTGCCAGCAGTTACTCGGGCAGAGATTCACCCCTCCACTTT.

On this clone: This is likely an artifact of a read error, given a far larger clone one base away. The CDR3 sequence is CASSQGSGRPTNEKLFF. DNA of the CDR3: TGTGCCAGCAGCCAAGGGTCGGGGCGGCCAACTAATGAAAAACTGTTTTTT. The V gene is TRBV5-2, the J gene TRBJ1-4. TRBV5-2 is a pseudogene segment. The CDR3 contains 17 residues.

This clone showed up just once. The chain couples TRBV5-1 to TRBJ1-4; 7 bases line up with TRBD1. With V trimmed by 0 bases and J by 8 bases, 7 bases remained unmatched. The CDR3 sequence is 15 residues long. Germline CDR1 and CDR2: SGHRS and YFSETQ. The CDR3 DNA follows: TGCGCCAGCAGCTTGGGACAGGGTGGTGGCGAAAAACTGTTTTTT. It translates to CASSLGQGGGEKLFF.

This clone was counted a few times. The CDR3 protein is CASSLETGGSYEQYF. The CDR3 nucleotides are TGTGCCAGCAGCTTAGAGACAGGGGGCTCCTACGAGCAGTACTTC. The chain links TRBV11-3 to TRBJ2-7, with 9 bases that match TRBD1. V was pared by 0 bases and J by 0 bases, with 0 bases of the junction left unmatched. CDR1 is SGHNT, CDR2 YENEEA, per germline. The CDR3 loop spans 15 amino acids.

In this sample, this clone turned up once. The genes are TRBV6-6 and TRBJ2-3; 12 nucleotides align to TRBD2. The V gene end was trimmed by 6 bases and the J gene end by 4 bases; junction bases not matched to a gene: 8. Germline CDR1 MNHNY, CDR2 SVGAGI (reference sequence). This CDR3 is built from 16 residues. The CDR3 DNA reads as TGTGCCAGCAGACTGCAGCTAGCGGGGGGGCCAGATACGCAGTATTTT. It translates to CASRLQLAGGPDTQYF.

This sequence joins TRBV7-9 and TRBJ1-4; weak D call: TRBD1 (5 bases). The CDR3 contains 14 residues. Germline loops: CDR1 SEHNR, CDR2 FQNEAQ (reference sequence). The V gene lost 5 bases and the J gene lost 1 base, with 8 bases spanning the gap. CDR3 sequence reads: CASSQGVTNEKLFF. The CDR3, as DNA: TGTGCCAGCAGCCAGGGAGTAACTAATGAAAAACTGTTTTTT.

The chain uses TRBV15 and TRBJ1-1, with D unclear. V was pared by 1 base and J by 2 bases, with 5 bases between. The CDR3 length is 13 residues. The germline V gene encodes CDR1 LNHNV and CDR2 YYDKDF (reference sequence). Written as DNA, the CDR3 is TGTGCCACCAGCAGAGCAAGTAACACTGAAGCTTTCTTT. Its protein is CATSRASNTEAFF.

V usage is TRBV7-9 and J usage is TRBJ2-5; D possibly matches TRBD1 or TRBD2 (5 bases each). The V end lost 1 base, the J end lost 4 bases, and 10 bases lay between the germline ends. The CDR3 consists of 14 residues. The germline V gene has CDR1 SEHNR and CDR2 FQNEAQ (reference sequence). CDR3 nucleotide sequence: TGTGCCAGCAGCTTAGGAGGGACGGTAGAGACCCAGTACTTC. It yields the protein CASSLGGTVETQYF.

This rearrangement joins TRBV4-1 to TRBJ2-3, with 7 nucleotides matching TRBD1. The trim removed 2 bases at V and 1 base at J, leaving 21 bases unmatched. The CDR3 is 21 residues long. Germline CDR1 is MGHRA and CDR2 is YSYEKL. The CDR3 DNA sequence: TGCGCCAGCAGCCAACCCAGCCTTGCCAGCCTCCGGGACAGTCGCACAGATACGCAGTATTTT. It yields the protein CASSQPSLASLRDSRTDTQYF.

This chain links TRBV6-1 with TRBJ2-7, with a tentative D call TRBD1 (6 bases). The ends were cut back, 8 bases at V and 3 bases at J, with 8 bases in the middle. Germline V gene lookup returns CDR1 MNHNS and CDR2 SASEGT. The CDR3 covers 11 residues. The CDR3 nucleotides are TGTGCCAGCCTAGGGGGCTACGAGCAGTACTTC. This translates into CASLGGYEQYF.

The chain recombines TRBV4-2 with TRBJ2-7, with D possibly matching TRBD2 (5 bases). V lost 5 bases, J lost 4 bases, and 15 bases lay in between. CDR3 length: 14 amino acids. The germline CDR1 and CDR2 sequences are LGHNA and YNFKEQ. The CDR3 region is CASSLAGVEYEQYF. The CDR3, as DNA: TGTGCCAGCAGCTTGGCCGGGGTGGAGTACGAGCAGTACTTC.

The chain links TRBV6-5 to TRBJ1-2, with 7 bases aligning to TRBD1. V shed 5 bases and J 1 base; nucleotides not matched to a gene: 4. The germline V gene encodes CDR1 MNHEY and CDR2 SVGAGI. This CDR3 contains 14 residues. The CDR3 sequence: CASSRDRLNYGYTF. The CDR3 DNA reads TGTGCCAGCAGTCGGGACAGACTTAACTATGGCTACACCTTC.